This T cell receptor beta chain was found in a study of T cell responses to AZD1222 COVID-19 vaccine. Sequencing was performed with immunoSEQ multiplex PCR; in TCRdb, only in-frame clones are kept and a portion is missing. The table lists approximately 130,000 clones, roughly 91% of them singletons, with over 8.5% in the top ten. The TCR was taken from an adult in good health. Material: peripheral blood, obtained on day 0 of MenACWY control vaccination.

The chain's CDR3 is CSVEGTSHNEQFF. The CDR3 DNA follows: TGCAGCGTTGAGGGGACTAGCCACAATGAGCAGTTCTTC. The chain has TRBV29-1 and TRBJ2-1, with 9 bases matching TRBD2. Germline V CDR1 and CDR2: SQVTM, ANQGSEA. CDR3 length: 13 amino acids. Trimming removed 3 bases from V and 5 bases from J; junction bases left unmatched: 2.